These 7 T cell receptor beta chains came from one sample sequenced in a study of blood T cell repertoires in COVID-19. Sequenced by immunoSEQ multiplex PCR; TCRdb stores in-frame clones only, minus some. The sample contains 300,000 or so clones, 85% to 90% of which appear only once. The sample was peripheral blood. All receptors come from a woman aged 40-49 years with acute or convalescent COVID-19.

The chain combines TRBV12-3 or TRBV12-4 with TRBJ1-1, with no clear D. The CDR3 length is 13 residues. V lost 6 bases and J 4 bases, leaving 12 bases between the germline ends. DNA for the CDR3: TGTGCCAGCAGCGCGGGTCTCGGCACTGAAGCTTTCTTT. Encoded protein: CASSAGLGTEAFF.

V is TRBV30 and J is TRBJ1-2, with 8 bases that match TRBD1. This CDR3 is 13 amino acids long. V was pared by 2 bases and J by 7 bases, with 6 bases of the junction left unmatched. Germline CDR1 is GTSNPN and CDR2 is SVGIG (reference sequence). The CDR3 coding sequence is TGTGCCTGGAGTTCAGGGGGCTCGTCTGGCTACACCTTC. Its translation is CAWSSGGSSGYTF.

The chain links TRBV20-1 to TRBJ1-2; 8 bases match TRBD1. Per the germline V gene, CDR1 is DFQATT and CDR2 is SNEGSKA (reference sequence). V lost 6 bases and J lost 8; bases outside the gene matches: 5. The CDR3 covers 11 residues. CDR3 sequence (DNA): TGCAGTGCACAGGGGGTTCAAGGCTACACCTTC. It codes for CSAQGVQGYTF.

The chain couples TRBV9 to TRBJ2-3; 7 bases fit TRBD2. V trimming: 3 bases; J trimming: 2 bases; junction bases outside the gene matches: 15. CDR1 and CDR2 from the germline V gene are SGDLS and YYNGEE. The CDR3 contains 18 residues. CDR3 region: CASSGGGSGATSTDTQYF. The CDR3, as DNA: TGTGCCAGCAGCGGGGGGGGTAGTGGCGCGACCTCCACAGATACGCAGTATTTT.

In DNA form, the CDR3 reads TGTGCCAGCAGTTCCGGGACACTTTATGGCTACACCTTC. This sequence encodes CASSSGTLYGYTF. This chain joins TRBV12-3 or TRBV12-4 and TRBJ1-2, with D perhaps TRBD1 (6 bases). The CDR3 is made up of 13 amino acids. Trimming took 4 bases from V and 5 from J, leaving 11 bases between them.

The rearrangement links TRBV10-1 to TRBJ2-2, with a weak D call TRBD2 (6 bases). Germline assignment: CDR1 WNHNN and CDR2 SYGVQD (reference sequence). The germline V and J ends were trimmed by 0 bases and 6 bases, with 8 bases remaining between them. The CDR3 runs 14 residues. The CDR3 loop reads CASSESGGSGELFF. The CDR3 region has the DNA TGCGCCAGCAGTGAGTCAGGAGGGTCCGGGGAGCTGTTTTTT.

The chain joins TRBV10-2 to TRBJ1-1; D is uncertain. V was shortened by 8 bases and J by 0 bases, with 13 bases between the two germline ends. The CDR3 contains 14 residues. Germline loops: CDR1 WSHSY, CDR2 SAAADI. CDR3 protein: CASEGSSMNTEAFF. DNA for the CDR3: TGCGCCAGCGAGGGCAGCTCAATGAACACTGAAGCTTTCTTT.